The rows below give T cell receptor beta chains drawn from one sample of a study of technical replicates of blood from a few donors. Produced via immunoSEQ multiplex PCR; TCRdb's table is partial and in-frame only. The sample lists approximately 94,000 clones; 90% to 96% were seen once. The specimen was T cells isolated from PBMCs. The receptors were sampled from a human donor in good health. CDR3s include the opening cysteine and the closing phenylalanine or tryptophan. The order of the fields is clone size, V gene, CDR3 protein. Size is omitted from some rows. Given values are once, few, many or a class for expanded clones.

NA TRBV15 CATSRSRGIYQPQHF
NA TRBV6-1 CASSEVREQFF
NA TRBV11-2 CASSHDRNYGYTF
NA TRBV19 CATDRVGQPQHF
NA TRBV6-5 CASALGRGGPDTQYF
NA TRBV19 CASSLETGPYEQYF
NA TRBV5-6 CASSSDGISGANVLTF
NA TRBV6-5 CASFGAGSGYTF
NA TRBV7-3 CASSPHPLAGEAYNEQFF
once TRBV7-9 CASSQTSGTTYEQYF
NA TRBV28 CASSLSGFANEKLFF
NA TRBV7-9 CASSLDSPGNTIYF
NA TRBV6-4 CASKRDRNPGELFF
NA TRBV9 CASNRQERGDTEAFF